These T cell receptor beta chains were read from a single sample in a study of T cell responses to AZD1222 COVID-19 vaccine. Clones were read by immunoSEQ multiplex PCR, and TCRdb kept only the in-frame ones, dropping some. The data show tens of thousands of clones, roughly 90% seen once. This material consisted of peripheral blood, taken on day 0 of AZD1222 vaccination. These receptors were taken from an adult in good health. Both conserved end residues are part of each CDR3. A D gene is named only where the DNA matches it firmly. Clone size is given for some rows only: seen once, a few or many times, or a class if the clone is expanded.

j_gene | d_gene | abundance | v_gene | CDR3aa | CDR3nt
TRBJ2-7 | . | . | TRBV6-5 | CASSYSKRGSYEQYF | TGTGCCAGCAGTTACTCGAAGAGGGGTTCCTACGAGCAGTACTTC
TRBJ1-6 | . | . | TRBV2 | CASSEAFEAPLHF | TGTGCCAGCAGTGAAGCGTTTGAGGCGCCCCTCCACTTT
TRBJ1-3 | . | . | TRBV7-6 | CASSLAGPTGSSGNTIYF | TGTGCCAGCAGCTTAGCCGGCCCCACGGGGAGCTCTGGAAACACCATATATTTT
TRBJ1-3 | . | . | TRBV19 | CASSQGHSGNTIYF | TGTGCCAGTAGCCAGGGCCACTCTGGAAACACCATATATTTT
TRBJ1-4 | . | few | TRBV4-1 | CASSQDKVMPGEKLFF | TGCGCCAGCAGCCAAGATAAGGTGATGCCTGGTGAAAAACTGTTTTTT
TRBJ2-2 | . | . | TRBV9 | CASSVRGTANTGELFF | TGTGCCAGCAGCGTAAGAGGGACCGCGAACACCGGGGAGCTGTTTTTT
TRBJ2-7 | TRBD1 | . | TRBV18 | CASSRTDRGFSYEQYF | TGTGCCAGCTCACGAACTGACAGGGGGTTCTCCTACGAGCAGTACTTC
TRBJ1-2 | . | . | TRBV30 | CAWSVTLPGGQNYGYTF | TGTGCCTGGAGTGTAACCCTGCCCGGCGGCCAAAACTATGGCTACACCTTC
TRBJ1-1 | . | . | TRBV7-9 | CASSFSPNTEAFF | TGTGCCAGCAGCTTTTCCCCTAACACTGAAGCTTTCTTT
TRBJ1-1 | . | . | TRBV6-6 | CASSYTPGLTTEAFF | TGTGCCAGCAGTTACACACCGGGTCTAACCACTGAAGCTTTCTTT
TRBJ2-7 | TRBD1 | . | TRBV2 | CASRGTGPSYEQYF | TGTGCCAGCCGTGGGACAGGTCCCTCCTACGAGCAGTACTTC
TRBJ2-3 | TRBD2 | . | TRBV7-3 | CASSLWGGGTDTQYF | TGTGCCAGCAGCTTATGGGGCGGGGGGACAGATACGCAGTATTTT
TRBJ1-1 | . | . | TRBV3-1/TRBV3-2 | CASSLRGPNTEAFF | TGTGCCAGCAGCCTCAGGGGACCGAACACTGAAGCTTTCTTT
TRBJ2-2 | TRBD2 | . | TRBV28 | CASSLSLAGLKFTGELFF | TGTGCCAGCAGTTTATCTCTAGCGGGGCTAAAATTCACCGGGGAGCTGTTTTTT
TRBJ2-1 | . | . | TRBV27 | CASSPWGGHSYNEQFF | TGTGCCAGCAGTCCCTGGGGGGGCCATTCCTACAATGAGCAGTTCTTC
TRBJ1-4 | . | . | TRBV25-1 | CASSESPSANEKLFF | TGTGCCAGCAGTGAATCTCCCAGTGCTAATGAAAAACTGTTTTTT
TRBJ1-5 | . | . | TRBV28 | CASSLPPGRINQPQHF | TGTGCCAGCAGTTTACCCCCCGGCCGAATCAATCAGCCCCAGCATTTT
TRBJ1-3 | . | . | TRBV5-6 | CASSPDNSGNTIYF | TGTGCCAGCAGCCCCGACAACTCTGGAAACACCATATATTTT
TRBJ2-5 | TRBD2 | . | TRBV9 | CASSVERLAGGETQYF | TGTGCCAGCAGCGTAGAGCGACTAGCGGGAGGAGAGACCCAGTACTTC
TRBJ1-4 | . | . | TRBV4-3 | CASSQVGRVNEKLFF | TGCGCCAGCAGCCAAGTGGGCAGGGTAAACGAAAAACTGTTTTTT
TRBJ2-2 | . | . | TRBV9 | CASSPRWETGELFF | TGTGCCAGCAGCCCTCGTTGGGAAACCGGGGAGCTGTTTTTT
TRBJ1-1 | . | . | TRBV5-4 | CASSFGTSTEAFF | TGTGCCAGCAGCTTTGGGACGAGCACTGAAGCTTTCTTT
TRBJ1-2 | TRBD1 | . | TRBV6-5 | CASSLTGDGGYTF | TGTGCCAGCAGCCTCACAGGGGACGGTGGCTACACCTTC
TRBJ1-3 | . | . | TRBV19 | CASSTTGGGSSGNTIYF | TGTGCCAGTAGTACTACTGGGGGGGGAAGCTCTGGAAACACCATATATTTT
TRBJ1-1 | . | . | TRBV6-2/TRBV6-3 | CASSYSGETDTEAFF | TGTGCCAGCAGTTACTCCGGGGAAACGGACACTGAAGCTTTCTTT
TRBJ1-4 | . | . | TRBV5-1 | CASSPGTTTNEKLFF | TGCGCCAGCAGCCCCGGGACAACAACTAATGAAAAACTGTTTTTT
TRBJ1-1 | TRBD1 | . | TRBV30 | CAWRPPGTGDVRAFF | TGTGCCTGGCGCCCCCCCGGGACAGGAGACGTAAGAGCTTTCTTT
TRBJ2-3 | . | . | TRBV5-6 | CASAPEGAVDTQYF | TGTGCCAGCGCGCCCGAGGGTGCAGTAGATACGCAGTATTTT
TRBJ1-4 | . | . | TRBV5-6 | CASSAWGEKLFF | TGTGCCAGCAGCGCTTGGGGAGAAAAACTGTTTTTT
TRBJ1-1 | . | . | TRBV2 | CASSGAAFTLNTEAFF | TGTGCCAGCAGTGGGGCAGCTTTTACCTTGAACACTGAAGCTTTCTTT
TRBJ1-1 | . | . | TRBV29-1 | CSVGRGGMNTEAFF | TGCAGCGTTGGTAGGGGGGGCATGAACACTGAAGCTTTCTTT
TRBJ1-1 | . | . | TRBV6-6 | CASSHTLLRTLGGTEAFF | TGTGCCAGCAGTCACACACTACTCAGGACCCTCGGCGGCACTGAAGCTTTCTTT
TRBJ2-5 | . | . | TRBV19 | CASSIGGVGGPETQYF | TGTGCCAGTAGTATAGGAGGAGTAGGGGGGCCAGAGACCCAGTACTTC
TRBJ1-5 | . | once | TRBV14 | CASSQGGGNQPQHF | TGTGCCAGCAGCCAAGGAGGAGGGAACCAGCCCCAGCATTTT
TRBJ2-5 | . | . | TRBV5-4 | CASRRNQETQYF | TGTGCCAGCAGACGGAATCAAGAGACCCAGTACTTC
TRBJ1-5 | . | . | TRBV7-9 | CASSIEGGDQPQHF | TGTGCCAGCAGCATAGAGGGCGGGGACCAGCCCCAGCATTTT
TRBJ2-5 | TRBD1 | . | TRBV5-6 | CASRNRGPQETQYF | TGTGCCAGCAGAAACAGGGGTCCCCAAGAGACCCAGTACTTC
TRBJ2-1 | . | . | TRBV11-3 | CASSPFESSYNEQFF | TGTGCCAGCAGCCCTTTTGAGAGCTCCTACAATGAGCAGTTCTTC
TRBJ2-2 | TRBD1 | . | TRBV5-1 | CAAGTGGFGHTGELFF | TGCGCCGCCGGGACAGGGGGCTTCGGGCACACCGGGGAGCTGTTTTTT
TRBJ2-2 | TRBD2 | . | TRBV28 | CASSFSSGRPNTGELFF | TGTGCCAGCAGTTTTTCGAGCGGGAGGCCGAACACCGGGGAGCTGTTTTTT
TRBJ1-2 | TRBD1 | . | TRBV7-9 | CASSYEQGGKGYTF | TGTGCCAGCAGCTACGAACAGGGGGGCAAGGGCTACACCTTC
TRBJ1-4 | TRBD1 | . | TRBV5-1 | CASSVGTGNANEKLFF | TGCGCCAGCAGCGTCGGGACAGGGAATGCTAATGAAAAACTGTTTTTT
TRBJ2-1 | TRBD2 | . | TRBV29-1 | CSVEDSWTSGRSPYNEQFF | TGCAGCGTTGAAGATTCTTGGACTAGCGGGAGGTCCCCCTACAATGAGCAGTTCTTC
TRBJ2-1 | . | . | TRBV6-1 | CASSDSSYNEQFF | TGTGCCAGCAGTGACAGTTCCTACAATGAGCAGTTCTTC
TRBJ2-7 | . | . | TRBV6-5 | CASTGGASYEQYF | TGTGCCAGCACCGGAGGGGCGTCCTACGAGCAGTACTTC
TRBJ2-1 | . | . | TRBV27 | CASSLWASSVSYNEQFF | TGTGCCAGCAGTTTATGGGCTAGCAGCGTCTCCTACAATGAGCAGTTCTTC
TRBJ1-2 | . | once | TRBV6-4 | CASSAGEEGGYTF | TGTGCCAGCAGTGCTGGGGAAGAGGGGGGCTACACCTTC
TRBJ2-5 | TRBD2 | . | TRBV11-3 | CASSSLAGLAQETQYF | TGTGCCAGCAGCTCCCTCGCGGGACTAGCCCAAGAGACCCAGTACTTC
TRBJ1-4 | . | . | TRBV19 | CASSGGREKLFF | TGTGCCAGTAGCGGAGGACGGGAAAAACTGTTTTTT
TRBJ2-3 | TRBD2 | . | TRBV3-1/TRBV3-2 | CASSPTGLAGPTDTQYF | TGTGCCAGCAGCCCTACAGGACTAGCGGGACCCACAGATACGCAGTATTTT
TRBJ2-1 | . | . | TRBV19 | CASSTTPRAEQFF | TGTGCCAGTAGTACCACTCCGCGGGCCGAGCAGTTCTTC
TRBJ1-2 | . | . | TRBV11-3 | CASSFGGDVDGYTF | TGTGCCAGCAGCTTTGGAGGGGATGTGGATGGCTACACCTTC
TRBJ2-7 | . | . | TRBV12-1 | CASSFVAGGGYEQYF | TGTGCCAGCAGCTTTGTAGCAGGGGGCGGGTACGAGCAGTACTTC
TRBJ1-4 | . | . | TRBV30 | CAWSVQLNEKLFF | TGTGCCTGGAGTGTACAACTAAATGAAAAACTGTTTTTT
TRBJ2-3 | . | . | TRBV9 | CASTLERSTDTQYF | TGTGCCAGCACCCTGGAGCGGAGCACAGATACGCAGTATTTT